This TCR beta chain was observed in a study of blood T cell repertoires in COVID-19. Study overall: The origin of the acute and convalescent COVID-19 samples was the United States, Italy and Spain. Nucleic acid was either cDNA or gDNA, and it came from T cells, B-cell-depleted T cells, or PBMCs.

Per the study methods: Amplification of reference gene primers was used by the study to estimate nucleated cell counts. Assay: immunoSEQ multiplex PCR; the TCRdb copy retains only in-frame clones and omits some. Clone size and V and J calls were adopted from that table, with D and trimming inferred from the DNA. The sample consists of approximately 300,000 clones, over 75% of them appearing once. Source material: peripheral blood. This TCR was sampled from a woman aged 50 to 60 with active or convalescent COVID-19.

CDR3 DNA: TGTGCCTGGAGTGATTCAGACTTCCAAGAGACCCAGTACTTC. This sequence encodes CAWSDSDFQETQYF. The V gene is TRBV30, the J gene TRBJ2-5, with D hard to call. Germline CDR1 reads GTSNPN; CDR2 reads SVGIG (reference sequence). Deletions cut 1 base from V and 1 base from J, with 10 bases between. The CDR3 length is 14 residues.